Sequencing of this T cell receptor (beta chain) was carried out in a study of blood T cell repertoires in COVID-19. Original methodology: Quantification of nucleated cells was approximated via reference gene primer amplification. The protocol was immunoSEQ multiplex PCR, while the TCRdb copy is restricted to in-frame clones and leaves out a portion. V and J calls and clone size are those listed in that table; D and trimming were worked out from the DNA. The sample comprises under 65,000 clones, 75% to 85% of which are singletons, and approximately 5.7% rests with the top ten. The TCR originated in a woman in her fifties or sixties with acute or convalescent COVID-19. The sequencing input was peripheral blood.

CDR3 bases: TGTGCCAGCCCCCGGGAAGGCGAGACCCAGTACTTC. It codes for CASPREGETQYF. This sequence joins TRBV11-3 and TRBJ2-5, with D tentatively TRBD2 (5 bases). The V and J ends lost 8 bases and 5 bases respectively, with 12 bases between them. This CDR3 is built from 12 residues. CDR1 is SGHNT, CDR2 YENEEA, per germline.